The T cell receptor beta chain described here comes from a study of OX40 agonist ivuxolimab in advanced cancers. For the study at large: Patients with prior anti-PD-1, anti-PD-L1 or anti-CTLA-4 therapy were eligible; about 41% had some. Three individuals attained partial responses, comprising one hepatocellular carcinoma case and two cutaneous melanoma cases.

The CDR3 consists of 13 residues. V lost 8 bases to trimming and J lost 4 bases; unmatched junction nucleotides: 9. From germline, CDR1 is GTSNPN and CDR2 SVGIG (reference sequence). The data were produced by immunoSEQ multiplex PCR, yet TCRdb's version contains in-frame clones alone and is incomplete. Counted here are about 96,000 clones, 90% occurring once; the ten biggest clones make up around 1.6%. General study points: Relatively little clonal expansion, among the lowest observed, appeared in partial responders at 0.1-3.0 mg/kg.

A note on this clone: The antigen remains undetermined.

The V call is TRBV30, the J call TRBJ2-3, with TRBD2 identical over 7 bases. This TCR came from an adult with an advanced solid tumor such as melanoma, head and neck, liver or kidney cancer. The sample here was CD4+ or CD8+ T cells sorted from blood, taken in a trial of the OX40 agonist ivuxolimab. The chain's CDR3 is CAGAGRGSDTQYF. CDR3 nucleotides: TGTGCCGGAGCGGGGAGAGGGTCAGATACGCAGTATTTT. Full variable domain (rest looked up from reference TRBV30 and TRBJ2-3): SQTIHQWPATLVQPVGSPLSLECTVEGTSNPNLYWYRQAAGRGLQLLFYSVGIGQISSEVPQNLSASRPQDRQFILSSKKLLLSDSGFYLCAGAGRGSDTQYFGPGTRLTVL.